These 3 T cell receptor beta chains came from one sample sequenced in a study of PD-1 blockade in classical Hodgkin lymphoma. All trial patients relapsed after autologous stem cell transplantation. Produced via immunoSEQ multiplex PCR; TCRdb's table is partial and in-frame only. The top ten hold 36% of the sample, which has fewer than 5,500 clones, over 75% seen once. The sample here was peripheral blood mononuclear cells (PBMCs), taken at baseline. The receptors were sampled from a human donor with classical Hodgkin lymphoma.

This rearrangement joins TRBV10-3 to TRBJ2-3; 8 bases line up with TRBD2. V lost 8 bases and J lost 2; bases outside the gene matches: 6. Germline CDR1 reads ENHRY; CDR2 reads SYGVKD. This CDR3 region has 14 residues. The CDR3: CAISKAGDTDTQYF. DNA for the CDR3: TGTGCCATCTCAAAAGCGGGGGACACAGATACGCAGTATTTT.

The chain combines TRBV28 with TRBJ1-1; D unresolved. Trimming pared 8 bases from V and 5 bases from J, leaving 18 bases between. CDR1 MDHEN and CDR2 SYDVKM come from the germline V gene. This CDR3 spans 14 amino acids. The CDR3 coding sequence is TGTGCCAGCGCTCCCCCGGCGGCTTTGACTGAAGCTTTCTTT. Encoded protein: CASAPPAALTEAFF. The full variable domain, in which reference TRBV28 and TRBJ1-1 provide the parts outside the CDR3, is DVKVTQSSRYLVKRTGEKVFLECVQDMDHENMFWYRQDPGLGLRLIYFSYDVKMKEKGDIPEGYSVSREKKERFSLILESASTNQTSMYLCASAPPAALTEAFFGQGTRLTVV.

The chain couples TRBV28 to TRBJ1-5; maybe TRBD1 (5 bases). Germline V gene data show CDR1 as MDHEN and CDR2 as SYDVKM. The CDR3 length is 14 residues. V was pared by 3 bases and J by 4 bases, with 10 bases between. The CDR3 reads CASSFERGNQPQHF. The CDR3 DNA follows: TGTGCCAGCAGTTTCGAAAGGGGAAATCAGCCCCAGCATTTT.